These 12 T cell receptor beta chains came from one sample sequenced in a study of CD8+CD57+ T cells in acquired aplastic anemia. Profiling of TCR beta VDJ combinations and CDR3 sequences used genomic DNA as template. TCRdb reprocessed the reads via MiXCR and lists one record per CDR3 protein. The table lists 250,000 to 350,000 distinct CDR3 sequences, 45% to 65% of them singletons. Material: sorted CD4+, CD8+, or CD8+CD57+ T cells (not recorded which) from PBMCs. These receptors all come from a human donor with severe aplastic anemia or a healthy control (not recorded which).

Ten or more counts support this clonotype. The CDR3 loop reads CASRLTGPNTGELFF. Here the CDR3 DNA reads TGTGCCAGCCGACTGACAGGTCCGAACACCGGGGAGCTGTTTTTT. The V call is TRBV7-2, the J call TRBJ2-2; D might be TRBD1 (6 bases). With 8 bases removed from V and 0 bases from J, the gap between germline ends came to 13 bases. Germline lookup yields CDR1 SGHTA and CDR2 FQGNSA. The CDR3 totals 15 residues.

V usage is TRBV29-1 and J usage is TRBJ2-5; TRBD2 matches at 8 bases. CDR3 length equals 18 residues. V shed 4 bases, J shed 0 bases, and the junction held 16 bases outside the gene matches. The germline V gene encodes CDR1 SQVTM and CDR2 ANQGSEA. CDR3 protein: CSVGIAGLGGRDQETQYF. The CDR3 DNA reads as TGCAGCGTTGGCATAGCGGGGCTCGGGGGCCGTGACCAAGAGACCCAGTACTTC.

Notes on this clonotype: A junction end diverges from the germline sequence, so it may reflect a read error. The chain has TRBV10-3 and TRBJ2-7; 12 nucleotides agree with TRBD2. Germline V lookup: CDR1 ENHRY, CDR2 SYGVKD. CDR3 length equals 16 residues. The CDR3 reads CAISESRLAGASVIFF. The CDR3 DNA reads as TGTGCCATCAGTGAGTCGAGACTAGCGGGGGCCTCGGTGATTTTCTTC.

In this sample, this clonotype turned up once. Without the conserved terminal phenylalanine or tryptophan, this CDR3 likely stems from a read error. The V gene is TRBV15, the J gene TRBJ2-3, with D unresolved. The V and J ends lost 1 base and 0 bases respectively, with 14 bases between them. The CDR3 spans 17 residues. Germline V lookup: CDR1 LNHNV, CDR2 YYDKDF (reference sequence). CDR3 coding DNA: TGTGCCACCAGCAGAGGGGCTCCCGATCCTAGCACAGATACGCAGTATCTT. Its translation is CATSRGAPDPSTDTQYL.

The gene calls are TRBV7-2 and TRBJ2-7, with no clear D. The germline gives CDR1 SGHTA, CDR2 FQGNSA. CDR3 length: 14 residues. V was cut by 5 bases and J by 6 bases, with 17 bases left in between. Here the CDR3 reads CASSDSFSRTEQYF. The CDR3 DNA is TGTGCCAGCAGCGACTCCTTTAGTCGAACCGAGCAGTACTTC.

The chain employs TRBV7-9 and TRBJ2-2, with 9 nucleotides matching TRBD2. V shed 4 bases and J 7 bases; nucleotides not matched to a gene: 10. This CDR3 contains 16 residues. Germline CDR1 reads SEHNR; CDR2 reads FQNEAQ (reference sequence). In DNA, the CDR3 is TGTGCCAGCAGCTACCAGGGACTAGCCTCTTTCGGGGAGCTGTTTTTT. As protein: CASSYQGLASFGELFF.

The chain recombines TRBV7-8 with TRBJ2-3; no reliable D call. V lost 3 bases and J 5 bases, leaving 9 bases between the germline ends. The CDR3 consists of 13 residues. Looked up from germline, CDR1 is SGHVS and CDR2 is FQNEAQ. For the CDR3, the DNA is TGTGCCAGCAGCTTCAAGTCCCTAGATACGCAGTATTTT. Encoded protein: CASSFKSLDTQYF.

A few counts support this clonotype. The chain couples TRBV7-9 to TRBJ2-7, with 9 bases lining up with TRBD2. The V segment lost 7 bases and the J segment 2 bases; nucleotides outside the gene matches: 6. Germline V gives CDR1 SEHNR, CDR2 FQNEAQ (reference sequence). The CDR3 is 14 amino acids. The CDR3 protein is CASTSRTSAYEQYF. CDR3 DNA sequence: TGTGCCAGCACCTCGCGGACTAGCGCCTACGAGCAGTACTTC.

The V gene is TRBV10-3, the J gene TRBJ2-2; 8 nucleotides agree with TRBD2. CDR3 length: 15 residues. The V segment lost 6 bases and the J segment 3 bases; nucleotides outside the gene matches: 6. The germline V gene encodes CDR1 ENHRY and CDR2 SYGVKD. The CDR3 DNA follows: TGTGCCATCAGGCTGAGCGGGAGCGACACCGGGGAGCTGTTTTTT. Its protein product is CAIRLSGSDTGELFF.

This clonotype was detected ten times or more. This chain connects TRBV6-1 to TRBJ2-3, with 11 bases lining up with TRBD2. Germline-derived CDR1 and CDR2 are MNHNS and SASEGT. V gave up 5 bases and J gave up 5 bases; unmatched junction bases: 9. The CDR3 extends over 16 amino acids. The CDR3 spells CASSSLAGGGKDTQYF. Written as DNA, the CDR3 is TGTGCCAGCAGTTCCTTAGCGGGGGGGGGTAAAGATACGCAGTATTTT.

About this clonotype itself: A much larger clone differs from this one at a single base, so this may be a read error. V gene TRBV6-1 combines with J gene TRBJ1-5, with D possibly TRBD1 on 5 matching bases. Trimming stripped 5 bases from V and 4 bases from J, with 12 bases between. This CDR3 comprises 14 residues. Germline V gene lookup returns CDR1 MNHNS and CDR2 SASEGT. The CDR3 sequence: CASSTTADNQPQHF. CDR3 nucleotides: TGTGCCAGCAGTACGACAGCGGATAATCAGCCCCAGCATTTT.

As for this clonotype: The junction shows a germline mismatch at one end, possibly a read error. The rearrangement joins TRBV30 to TRBJ1-2, with a possible D match to TRBD1 (5 bases). CDR1 and CDR2 from the germline V gene are GTSNPN and SVGIG (reference sequence). The CDR3 covers 10 residues. CDR3 nucleotide sequence: TGTGCCTGGAGGGGGGGAGGCTGCACCTTC. Encoded protein: CAWRGGGCTF.